A selection of T cell receptor beta chains follows, all from one sample in a study of cytomegalovirus exposure and HLA in healthy donors. Produced via immunoSEQ multiplex PCR; TCRdb's table is partial and in-frame only. Of fewer than 150,000 clones listed, over 70% were seen once; the top ten hold about 6.5%. The sample comprised PBMCs. These receptors all come from a middle-aged man in good health and CMV-seropositive. CDR3s include the opening cysteine and the closing phenylalanine or tryptophan. The D gene is left open where the match is weak. Rows may omit the clone size; those that give it use once, few, many or a size class.

>-|-|TRBJ1-5|TRBV7-9
CASSSSQRRNQPQHF
TGTGCCAGCAGCTCTTCACAGAGAAGGAATCAGCCCCAGCATTTT
>-|-|TRBJ1-2|TRBV29-1
CSVDERAGDGYTF
TGCAGCGTTGATGAGAGGGCAGGGGATGGCTACACCTTC
>TRBD1|few|TRBJ1-3|TRBV4-1
CASSQDSTGVGNTIYF
TGCGCCAGCAGCCAAGATTCGACAGGGGTGGGAAACACCATATATTTT
>-|once|TRBJ2-7|TRBV15
CATSRGGGGQTYEQYF
TGTGCCACCAGCAGAGGGGGCGGGGGACAAACTTACGAGCAGTACTTC
>TRBD2|-|TRBJ2-5|TRBV5-1
CASSASGGQLREETQYF
TGCGCCAGCAGCGCTAGCGGGGGCCAACTAAGGGAAGAGACCCAGTACTTC
>TRBD2|-|TRBJ2-1|TRBV6-5
CASRSTSGGANEQFF
TGTGCCAGCAGATCGACTAGCGGGGGTGCCAATGAGCAGTTCTTC
>TRBD2|-|TRBJ2-7|TRBV9
CASSVGLAGYEQYF
TGTGCCAGCAGCGTAGGACTAGCGGGGTACGAGCAGTACTTC
>-|-|TRBJ2-7|TRBV6-5
CASSYNSDYEQYF
TGTGCCAGCAGTTACAACAGTGATTACGAGCAGTACTTC
>-|-|TRBJ1-5|TRBV10-3
CAISDEGLGNQPQHF
TGTGCCATCAGTGATGAGGGACTCGGCAATCAGCCCCAGCATTTT
>-|-|TRBJ2-2|TRBV7-2
CASSLAMYTGELFF
TGTGCCAGCAGCTTAGCTATGTACACCGGGGAGCTGTTTTTT
>-|-|TRBJ1-1|TRBV19
CASSAPHSAEAFF
TGTGCCAGTAGTGCCCCACATTCCGCTGAAGCTTTCTTT
>TRBD1|-|TRBJ1-2|TRBV2
CASRDPGQSYGYTF
TGTGCCAGCAGAGACCCGGGACAGAGCTATGGCTACACCTTC
>TRBD1|-|TRBJ1-6|TRBV27
CASSLSIQGSSPLHF
TGTGCCAGCAGTTTATCGATACAGGGGAGTTCACCCCTCCACTTT
>-|-|TRBJ2-3|TRBV5-1
CASSLGWPTRGTDTQYF
TGCGCCAGCAGCCTGGGGTGGCCCACGAGGGGCACAGATACGCAGTATTTT
>TRBD1|-|TRBJ2-7|TRBV6-1
CASSGGTGVAGLTYEQYF
TGTGCCAGCAGTGGGGGGACAGGGGTTGCGGGACTGACCTACGAGCAGTACTTC
>TRBD1|once|TRBJ2-1|TRBV19
CASSYLTGGIRNEQFF
TGTGCCAGTAGCTACCTGACAGGGGGCATCCGGAATGAGCAGTTCTTC
>-|-|TRBJ2-5|TRBV6-5
CASSYTQRGETQYF
TGTGCCAGCAGTTACACCCAACGAGGGGAGACCCAGTACTTC
>TRBD1|-|TRBJ1-2|TRBV5-1
CASTGDRVGYTF
TGCGCCAGCACCGGGGACAGGGTCGGCTACACCTTC
>TRBD1|-|TRBJ1-1|TRBV5-1
CASASGTGVPPGEAFF
TGCGCCAGCGCCTCAGGGACAGGAGTTCCCCCTGGTGAGGCTTTCTTT
>TRBD1|-|TRBJ2-5|TRBV4-1
CASSQKALGQGETQYF
TGCGCCAGCAGCCAAAAGGCTTTGGGACAGGGAGAGACCCAGTACTTC
>TRBD1|-|TRBJ1-6|TRBV11-2
CASRYGTGGGVSYNSPLHF
TGTGCCAGCAGATACGGGACAGGGGGCGGGGTGTCCTATAATTCACCCCTCCACTTT
>-|few|TRBJ1-1|TRBV28
CASQRGTEAFF
TGTGCCAGCCAGAGGGGGACTGAAGCTTTCTTT
>-|-|TRBJ1-4|TRBV30
CAWSARTEQNEKLFF
TGTGCCTGGAGTGCCCGGACAGAACAAAATGAAAAACTGTTTTTT
>-|-|TRBJ1-5|TRBV4-2
CASSQATGNNQPQHF
TGTGCCAGCAGCCAGGCCACAGGGAACAATCAGCCCCAGCATTTT
>TRBD1|-|TRBJ1-4|TRBV18
CASSPIQGKGEKLFF
TGTGCCAGCTCACCGATACAGGGGAAGGGTGAAAAACTGTTTTTT
>TRBD1|few|TRBJ2-1|TRBV4-2
CASSQDFGTAKSSYNEQFF
TGTGCCAGCAGCCAAGATTTTGGGACAGCCAAGAGCTCCTACAATGAGCAGTTCTTC
>TRBD1|-|TRBJ1-2|TRBV4-1
CASSQGTGTGDGYTF
TGCGCCAGCAGCCAGGGCACCGGGACAGGGGATGGCTACACCTTC